Presented here are 31 T cell receptor beta chains from one specimen sequenced in a study of response to subunit inactivated influenza vaccine. MiXCR, run by TCRdb on the RT-PCR reads, gives a single entry per CDR3 protein. The data show just under 250,000 distinct CDR3 sequences, 12% seen once. The starting material was non-naive T cells sorted from PBMCs, obtained around 15 days before vaccination. Every receptor here comes from a man aged 45-60 years who received an inactivated influenza vaccine.

Ten or more counts support this clonotype. V usage is TRBV20-1 and J usage is TRBJ1-6; 9 bases are shared with TRBD1. CDR3 size: 16 residues. J lost 10 bases, V lost 5 bases, and 15 bases had no gene match. CDR1 DFQATT and CDR2 SNEGSKA come from the germline V gene (reference sequence). The CDR3 region is CSALATGGLFQSPLHF. The CDR3 nucleotides read TGCAGTGCTCTCGCTACAGGGGGCCTTTTTCAATCACCCCTCCACTTT.

This clonotype was detected a few times. This sequence joins TRBV27 and TRBJ1-2; D uncertain. Germline CDR1 reads MNHEY; CDR2 reads SMNVEV (reference sequence). V gave up 7 bases and J gave up 8 bases, with 11 bases separating them. This CDR3 spans 11 amino acids. This CDR3 reads CASMANDGYTF. The CDR3, as DNA: TGTGCCAGCATGGCCAACGACGGCTACACCTTC.

This clonotype has just a few counts. The chain is built from TRBV5-1 and TRBJ2-3, with TRBD2 as a possible D gene (6 bases). From germline, CDR1 is SGHRS and CDR2 YFSETQ. The CDR3 length is 16 residues. The V gene lost 1 base and the J gene lost 2 bases, with 14 bases spanning the gap. CDR3 in amino acids: CASSLSRGEPTDTQYF. CDR3 in DNA: TGCGCCAGCAGCTTGAGTCGCGGGGAACCCACAGATACGCAGTATTTT.

This clonotype was counted ten times or more. J is TRBJ2-1 and V is TRBV14; 10 positions agree with TRBD1. V trimming: 5 bases; J trimming: 8 bases; junction bases outside the gene matches: 9. CDR3 size: 15 residues. Germline V CDR1 and CDR2: SGHDN, FVKESK. The CDR3 region is CASSDTGQGVDEQFF. Here the CDR3 DNA reads TGTGCCAGCAGCGATACTGGACAGGGGGTCGATGAGCAGTTCTTC.

This clonotype turned up a few times. V gene TRBV7-8 combines with J gene TRBJ2-7; 7 bases map to TRBD2. This CDR3 is built from 15 residues. The germline gives CDR1 SGHVS, CDR2 FQNEAQ. The V and J ends lost 1 base and 3 bases, in that order; junction bases with no gene match: 6. The CDR3 DNA reads TGTGCCAGCAGCTTAGGACTAGCATCACGCTACGAGCAGTACTTC. This translates into CASSLGLASRYEQYF.

The chain uses TRBV10-3 and TRBJ1-1, with TRBD1 identical over 9 bases. The CDR3 extends over 15 amino acids. Trimming took 6 bases from V and 0 from J; bases not matched to a gene: 5. Germline V lookup: CDR1 ENHRY, CDR2 SYGVKD. CDR3: CAIRETGGLNTEAFF. CDR3 nucleotide sequence: TGTGCCATCAGGGAGACAGGGGGTCTGAACACTGAAGCTTTCTTT.

This chain uses TRBV11-2 with TRBJ1-2, with a possible D match to TRBD1 (6 bases). Germline V lookup: CDR1 SGHAT, CDR2 FQNNGV. The CDR3 totals 16 residues. With 3 bases removed from V and 8 bases from J, the gap between germline ends came to 22 bases. Here the CDR3 DNA reads TGTGCCAGCAGCTTGCGGCCGGAGCCTCGGGGGCGCGGCTACACCTTC. Its protein is CASSLRPEPRGRGYTF.

This clonotype was recorded a few times. The chain joins TRBV30 to TRBJ1-3, with a possible D match to TRBD1 (5 bases). The V gene lost 1 base and the J gene lost 2 bases, with 9 bases spanning the gap. Germline V gives CDR1 GTSNPN, CDR2 SVGIG (reference sequence). The CDR3 extends over 14 amino acids. The CDR3 here is CAWSETGAGNTIYF. The DNA of the CDR3 is TGTGCCTGGAGTGAAACGGGGGCTGGAAACACCATATATTTT. Full variable domain (remainder filled in from reference TRBV30 and TRBJ1-3): SQTIHQWPATLVQPVGSPLSLECTVEGTSNPNLYWYRQAAGRGLQLLFYSVGIGQISSEVPQNLSASRPQDRQFILSSKKLLLSDSGFYLCAWSETGAGNTIYFGEGSWLTVV.

A few counts support this clonotype. The V gene is TRBV11-2, the J gene TRBJ2-3; no firm D call. CDR3 size: 15 residues. Per germline, CDR1 SGHAT and CDR2 FQNNGV. Trimming pared 6 bases from V and 0 bases from J, leaving 13 bases between. In nucleotides, the CDR3 is TGTGCCAGCAGTTTTAGGGAAACTAGCACAGATACGCAGTATTTT. It translates to CASSFRETSTDTQYF.

This clonotype showed up many times. The rearrangement links TRBV2 to TRBJ1-2; D is ambiguous. Per the germline V gene, CDR1 is SNHLY and CDR2 is FYNNEI. V dropped 1 base and J dropped 1 base, with 10 bases sitting between them. This CDR3 contains 15 residues. CDR3 in DNA: TGTGCCAGCAGTGAAGGCTCAGAGTTTAACTATGGCTACACCTTC. Translation: CASSEGSEFNYGYTF.

This clonotype was seen ten or more times. The chain uses TRBV5-1 and TRBJ2-3, with D possibly being TRBD2 (6 bases). Germline CDR1 is SGHRS and CDR2 is YFSETQ. The CDR3 consists of 16 residues. The V end lost 3 bases, the J end lost 2 bases, and 16 bases lay between the germline ends. In DNA, the CDR3 is TGCGCCAGCAGCTCCTCCTTGGCGGGGACCACAGATACGCAGTATTTT. As protein: CASSSSLAGTTDTQYF.

The chain links TRBV5-1 to TRBJ2-1; D call uncertain. The CDR3 is 17 amino acids. In germline, CDR1 is SGHRS, CDR2 YFSETQ. The V and J ends lost 0 bases and 0 bases respectively, with 13 bases between them. The CDR3 sequence is CASSLVPRTFSYNEQFF. The CDR3 nucleotides read TGCGCCAGCAGCTTGGTGCCCAGGACGTTCTCCTACAATGAGCAGTTCTTC. Combining the CDR3 with reference TRBV5-1 and TRBJ2-1 gives the whole variable domain KAGVTQTPRYLIKTRGQQVTLSCSPISGHRSVSWYQQTPGQGLQFLFEYFSETQRNKGNFPGRFSGRQFSNSRSEMNVSTLELGDSALYLCASSLVPRTFSYNEQFFGPGTRLTVL.

This chain links TRBV7-2 with TRBJ2-4; the D is unclear. Germline V gene sequence: CDR1 SGHTA, CDR2 FQGNSA. The CDR3 consists of 12 residues. Trimming pared 5 bases from V and 15 bases from J, leaving 17 bases between. As DNA, the CDR3 is TGTGCCAGCAGCCCCTCGGGCTCTTCTAGGTACTTC. Translation gives CASSPSGSSRYF.

Points on this clonotype: A read error may produce the germline difference seen at one junction end. V usage is TRBV18 and J usage is TRBJ2-7; TRBD1 aligns across 12 bases. The length of the CDR3 is 12 residues. Germline assignment: CDR1 KGHSH and CDR2 LQKENI. The CDR3 region has the DNA TGTGCCAGCTCATCGGGACAGGGGGCAACCCACTTC. This sequence encodes CASSSGQGATHF.

This clonotype was detected a few times. The chain combines TRBV27 with TRBJ2-5; 8 bases map to TRBD2. The V gene end was trimmed by 7 bases and the J gene end by 2 bases; junction bases not matched to a gene: 6. The germline CDR1 and CDR2 sequences are MNHEY and SMNVEV (reference sequence). The CDR3 covers 14 residues. The CDR3 DNA reads TGTGCCAGCAAGCGCGGGGGGACACAAGAGACCCAGTACTTC. Its protein is CASKRGGTQETQYF.

This clonotype was seen more than once but under ten times. The V call is TRBV4-3, the J call TRBJ2-2; the match to TRBD1 covers 7 bases. CDR3 length equals 16 residues. Germline V gives CDR1 LGHNA, CDR2 YSLEER. V was clipped by 2 bases and J by 7 bases; unmatched bases: 10. DNA for the CDR3: TGCGCCAGCAGCCAAAGTGGGGGTCGACAGGGCGGGGAGCTGTTTTTT. Translated: CASSQSGGRQGGELFF.

Many counts were recorded for this clonotype. The rearrangement joins TRBV5-1 to TRBJ1-1, with a tentative D call TRBD1 (6 bases). CDR3 length equals 16 residues. Germline CDR1 reads SGHRS; CDR2 reads YFSETQ. V was cut by 2 bases and J by 6 bases, with 20 bases left in between. CDR3 sequence: CASSLRTADLGSEAFF. The CDR3 DNA follows: TGCGCCAGCAGCTTAAGGACAGCCGATCTCGGGTCTGAAGCTTTCTTT.

A few counts support this clonotype. This chain connects TRBV11-1 to TRBJ2-2; unclear D gene. The germline V and J ends were trimmed by 7 bases and 0 bases, with 21 bases remaining between them. The CDR3 spans 18 residues. CDR1 SGHAT and CDR2 FQDESV come from the germline V gene (reference sequence). Here the CDR3 DNA reads TGTGCCAGCAACCTAAGCCCGGACGGATTAACGAACACCGGGGAGCTGTTTTTT. Translated: CASNLSPDGLTNTGELFF.

This clonotype was observed a handful of times. The chain uses TRBV4-3 and TRBJ2-2; unclear D gene. Trimming left V 0 bases short and J 7 bases short, with 9 bases between. Germline CDR1 and CDR2: LGHNA and YSLEER. This CDR3 is built from 14 residues. CDR3 sequence (DNA): TGCGCCAGCAGCCAAGATAAAGCGTTCGGGGAGCTGTTTTTT. Translation gives CASSQDKAFGELFF.

This clonotype occurred once. V gene TRBV5-1 combines with J gene TRBJ1-1; D remains unclear. CDR1 and CDR2 (germline): SGHRS, YFSETQ. Trimming cost V 5 bases and J 7 bases, with 9 bases left between them. The CDR3 has 11 residues. CDR3 amino acids: CASRIHSEAFF. The CDR3 DNA reads TGCGCCAGCAGGATACACAGTGAAGCTTTCTTT.

This clonotype turned up a few times. The V call is TRBV7-9, the J call TRBJ2-5, with D possibly matching TRBD1 (5 bases). Germline CDR1 is SEHNR and CDR2 is FQNEAQ (reference sequence). V was trimmed by 5 bases and J by 5 bases, leaving 15 bases between them. The CDR3 totals 14 residues. The CDR3 DNA is TGTGCCAGCAGCCCCAGGGTTGTCTTTGAGACCCAGTACTTC. It codes for CASSPRVVFETQYF.

V is TRBV4-1 and J is TRBJ1-2; D unresolved. V gave up 0 bases and J gave up 2 bases, with 7 bases separating them. CDR1 and CDR2 (germline): MGHRA, YSYEKL. CDR3 length equals 14 residues. This CDR3 reads CASSQEAQNYGYTF. The DNA for the CDR3 is TGCGCCAGCAGCCAAGAAGCCCAGAACTATGGCTACACCTTC.

This chain uses TRBV3-1 with TRBJ2-1; D unclear. CDR3 size: 15 residues. The germline V gene has CDR1 LGHDT and CDR2 YNNKEL (reference sequence). Trimming left V 4 bases short and J 4 bases short, with 14 bases between. The CDR3 spells CASSPSRVPYNEQFF. The CDR3 DNA reads as TGTGCCAGCAGCCCGTCTAGAGTCCCTTACAATGAGCAGTTCTTC.

This clonotype has at least ten counts. The V and J genes are TRBV4-3 and TRBJ2-2; tentative D call: TRBD1 (6 bases). The germline V gene has CDR1 LGHNA and CDR2 YSLEER. With 0 bases removed from V and 0 bases from J, the gap between germline ends came to 20 bases. The CDR3 runs to 20 residues. Written as DNA, the CDR3 is TGCGCCAGCAGCCAAGATCAAGTGACAGGCTATTCAGCGAACACCGGGGAGCTGTTTTTT. It translates to CASSQDQVTGYSANTGELFF.

This clonotype was observed a few times. The chain joins TRBV6-5 to TRBJ2-2, with unresolved D. In germline, CDR1 is MNHEY, CDR2 SVGAGI. Trimming left V 0 bases short and J 1 base short, with 6 bases between. The CDR3 is 15 amino acids. This CDR3 reads CASSYSRQNTGELFF. The CDR3 DNA follows: TGTGCCAGCAGTTACTCGCGGCAGAACACCGGGGAGCTGTTTTTT.

This clonotype was counted at least ten times. J is TRBJ2-7 and V is TRBV20-1; TRBD2 aligns across 8 bases. J gave up 2 bases and V 1 base, and 10 bases lay outside the gene matches. The germline V gene encodes CDR1 DFQATT and CDR2 SNEGSKA (reference sequence). The CDR3 is 16 amino acids. The CDR3 nucleotides are TGCAGTGCTAGAGCCCTCGGGCGGGAGGTTACCTACGAGCAGTACTTC. It translates to CSARALGREVTYEQYF.

This clonotype was seen a few times. V usage is TRBV15 and J usage is TRBJ2-1, with D unclear. V lost 5 bases and J 1 base, leaving 12 bases between the germline ends. The CDR3 is 15 residues long. Per the germline V gene, CDR1 is LNHNV and CDR2 is YYDKDF (reference sequence). The DNA of the CDR3 is TGTGCCACCAGCCCCGCGATGCAATCCTACAATGAGCAGTTCTTC. This sequence encodes CATSPAMQSYNEQFF. Filled out from reference TRBV15 and TRBJ2-1, the complete variable domain reads DAMVIQNPRYQVTQFGKPVTLSCSQTLNHNVMYWYQQKSSQAPKLLFHYYDKDFNNEADTPDNFQSRRPNTSFCFLDIRSPGLGDTAMYLCATSPAMQSYNEQFFGPGTRLTVL.

The sample holds many counts of this clonotype. This chain connects TRBV7-2 to TRBJ2-7; D may be TRBD1 (6 bases). This CDR3 is built from 15 residues. Between the trimmed V and J ends, which lost 4 bases and 1 base, there was a span of 14 bases. From germline, CDR1 is SGHTA and CDR2 FQGNSA. CDR3 DNA sequence: TGTGCCAGCAGCTCACGAGGACAGTTTTCCTACGAGCAGTACTTC. The encoded protein is CASSSRGQFSYEQYF.

In this sample, this clonotype turned up a few times. This sequence joins TRBV19 and TRBJ1-1; 9 bases align to TRBD1. Trimming removed 3 bases from V and 0 bases from J; junction bases left unmatched: 5. CDR1 is LNHDA and CDR2 is SQIVND in the germline V gene (reference sequence). This CDR3 has 16 residues. CDR3 nucleotide sequence: TGTGCCAGTAGTATGGGGACAGGGACCATGAACACTGAAGCTTTCTTT. Encoded protein: CASSMGTGTMNTEAFF.

This clonotype was seen a handful of times. The chain has TRBV9 and TRBJ2-2, with D unclear. Germline lookup yields CDR1 SGDLS and CDR2 YYNGEE. The CDR3 runs 15 residues. Between the trimmed V and J ends, which lost 9 bases and 4 bases, there was a span of 19 bases. This CDR3 is CATSSESGPTGELFF. The CDR3 DNA sequence: TGTGCCACCTCCTCTGAGTCAGGTCCCACCGGGGAGCTGTTTTTT.

This clonotype was seen a handful of times. The V gene is TRBV7-2, the J gene TRBJ2-1, with unresolved D. V was cut by 3 bases and J by 7 bases, with 4 bases left in between. CDR3 length equals 11 residues. CDR1 is SGHTA and CDR2 is FQGNSA in the germline V gene. DNA of the CDR3: TGTGCCAGCAGCTTCTGGAATGAGCAGTTCTTC. Encoded protein: CASSFWNEQFF.